Listed here are 7 T cell receptor beta chains from one sample, sequenced in a study of CD8+ T cells in alopecia areata. In each case, RNA was isolated and then reverse transcribed into cDNA as the sequencing template. Method: immunoSEQ multiplex PCR; TCRdb's copy keeps in-frame clones and lacks some. There are 150,000 to 200,000 clones in the sample; around 60% occur only once, and about 1.3% lies in the top ten. Documented treatment: oral pan-JAK inhibitor, 5-10 mg twice daily. Here the sequenced sample was CD4+ T cells sorted from blood, taken at week 49, from a patient treated with tofacitinib. Source of these receptors: a human donor with alopecia areata.

This chain joins TRBV5-1 and TRBJ2-5, with a weak D call TRBD2 (5 bases). V was pared by 0 bases and J by 2 bases, with 11 bases between. The CDR3 runs 15 residues. Germline assignment: CDR1 SGHRS and CDR2 YFSETQ. The CDR3 loop reads CASSLVLDRQETQYF. The CDR3 region has the DNA TGCGCCAGCAGCTTGGTACTAGACCGGCAAGAGACCCAGTACTTC.

The chain couples TRBV7-9 to TRBJ2-7; D possibly corresponds to TRBD2 (5 bases). This CDR3 has 14 amino acids. With 11 bases removed from V and 2 bases from J, the gap between germline ends came to 19 bases. Germline V lookup: CDR1 SEHNR, CDR2 FQNEAQ (reference sequence). The CDR3 DNA follows: TGTGCCGTTGGCAGGACTGAACCCCCCTACGAGCAGTACTTC. Its translation: CAVGRTEPPYEQYF.

The chain is built from TRBV12-5 and TRBJ2-3; D unresolved. Germline CDR1 is LGHNT and CDR2 is FRNRAP. The CDR3 is 13 residues long. The germline V and J ends were trimmed by 0 bases and 4 bases, with 5 bases remaining between them. CDR3 coding DNA: TGTGCTAGTGGTTTGGTATCTCCAGATACGCAGTATTTT. Translating it yields CASGLVSPDTQYF. The entire variable domain, with the rest obtained from reference TRBV12-5 and TRBJ2-3, is as follows: DARVTQTPRHKVTEMGQEVTMRCQPILGHNTVFWYRQTMMQGLELLAYFRNRAPLDDSGMPKDRFSAEMPDATLATLKIQPSEPRDSAVYFCASGLVSPDTQYFGPGTRLTVL.

The V and J genes are TRBV7-2 and TRBJ2-2; D gene uncertain. This CDR3 comprises 14 residues. With 5 bases removed from V and 2 bases from J, the gap between germline ends came to 9 bases. Germline V gives CDR1 SGHTA, CDR2 FQGNSA. The CDR3 sequence is CASSPGPNTGELFF. CDR3 bases: TGTGCCAGCAGCCCTGGACCTAACACCGGGGAGCTGTTTTTT.

This clone turned up a few times. The V call is TRBV27, the J call TRBJ2-1; D is possibly TRBD1 or TRBD2 (5 bases each). Trimming removed 3 bases at V and 11 bases at J, with 14 bases between. This CDR3 comprises 13 residues. CDR1 is MNHEY and CDR2 is SMNVEV in the germline V gene (reference sequence). The DNA of the CDR3 is TGTGCCAGCAGTTTTTTATCTCGGGGCCAGCAGTTCTTC. Translation: CASSFLSRGQQFF.

This clone was counted only a few times. This sequence joins TRBV30 and TRBJ1-2, with D unclear. Germline CDR1 GTSNPN, CDR2 SVGIG (reference sequence). The CDR3 covers 13 residues. V was pared by 1 base and J by 1 base, with 7 bases between. CDR3 sequence (DNA): TGTGCCTGGAGTGGGGCGGTTAACTATGGCTACACCTTC. This sequence encodes CAWSGAVNYGYTF. The full variable domain, rest sourced from reference TRBV30 and TRBJ1-2, is SQTIHQWPATLVQPVGSPLSLECTVEGTSNPNLYWYRQAAGRGLQLLFYSVGIGQISSEVPQNLSASRPQDRQFILSSKKLLLSDSGFYLCAWSGAVNYGYTFGSGTRLTVV.

This chain joins TRBV30 and TRBJ2-7; D is possibly TRBD1 (5 bases). Germline V gene data show CDR1 as GTSNPN and CDR2 as SVGIG (reference sequence). V gave up 2 bases and J gave up 0 bases, with 5 bases separating them. The CDR3 is 12 amino acids. In DNA form, the CDR3 reads TGTGCCTGGAGTACAGGCTCCTACGAGCAGTACTTC. Residues: CAWSTGSYEQYF. The whole variable domain, remainder taken from reference TRBV30 and TRBJ2-7, is SQTIHQWPATLVQPVGSPLSLECTVEGTSNPNLYWYRQAAGRGLQLLFYSVGIGQISSEVPQNLSASRPQDRQFILSSKKLLLSDSGFYLCAWSTGSYEQYFGPGTRLTVT.